A selection of T cell receptor beta chains follows, all from one sample in a study of CD8 T cells in ankylosing spondylitis. TCRdb redid the calling of the 5' RACE reads with MiXCR, one entry per CDR3 protein. The repertoire consists of 330,000 or so distinct CDR3 sequences, with approximately 8% occurring once and the leading ten covering about 15%. Sequencing used blood, either unsorted or a sorted T cell fraction (not recorded which). These receptors were obtained from a male donor with ankylosing spondylitis. Each CDR3 is given with its conserved first and last residue. D genes are given only for firm matches. Clone size is given for some rows only: seen once, a few or many times, or a class if the clone is expanded.

j_call: TRBJ2-3; clone_size: once; v_call: TRBV7-9; d_call: .; cdr3_length: 13; cdr3_nt: TGTGCCAGCAGCCGTGGGGCCACAGATACGCAGTATTTT; cdr3_aa: CASSRGATDTQYF
j_call: TRBJ2-7; clone_size: many; v_call: TRBV29-1; d_call: .; cdr3_length: 13; cdr3_nt: TGCAGCGTTGGAGGTCAGGGGAACTACGAGCAGTACTTC; cdr3_aa: CSVGGQGNYEQYF
j_call: TRBJ2-6; clone_size: few; v_call: TRBV5-1; d_call: .; cdr3_length: 16; cdr3_nt: TGCGCCACCAGCAGTAGTGGGGCACCCGGGGCCAACGTCCTGACTTTC; cdr3_aa: CATSSSGAPGANVLTF
j_call: TRBJ2-1; clone_size: .; v_call: TRBV20-1; d_call: .; cdr3_length: 12; cdr3_nt: TGCAGTGGGGAACTGTCCTTGGATGAGCAGTTCTTC; cdr3_aa: CSGELSLDEQFF
j_call: TRBJ2-1; clone_size: few; v_call: TRBV24-1; d_call: TRBD1; cdr3_length: 18; cdr3_nt: TGTGCCACCAGTGATTCTACCGGTTGGGACAGGGTTTACAATGAGCAGTTCTTC; cdr3_aa: CATSDSTGWDRVYNEQFF
j_call: TRBJ2-7; clone_size: .; v_call: TRBV5-1; d_call: .; cdr3_length: 14; cdr3_nt: TGCGCCAGCAGCCCGGGACCGGTCAGCGACGAGCAGTACTTC; cdr3_aa: CASSPGPVSDEQYF
j_call: TRBJ1-2; clone_size: .; v_call: TRBV28; d_call: .; cdr3_length: 12; cdr3_nt: TGTGCCAGCAGACAGGGTTACTATGGCTACACCTTC; cdr3_aa: CASRQGYYGYTF
j_call: TRBJ2-1; clone_size: few; v_call: TRBV7-3; d_call: TRBD2; cdr3_length: 13; cdr3_nt: TGTGCCAGCAGCCCCCCCGGGACTAGCGGGAGAGTATTC; cdr3_aa: CASSPPGTSGRVF
j_call: TRBJ2-1; clone_size: .; v_call: TRBV5-1; d_call: .; cdr3_length: 15; cdr3_nt: TGCGCCAGCAGCAAGGGCAGGGCGTCCTACAATGAGCAGTTCTTC; cdr3_aa: CASSKGRASYNEQFF
j_call: TRBJ2-1; clone_size: few; v_call: TRBV7-8; d_call: TRBD2; cdr3_length: 17; cdr3_nt: TGTGCCAGCAGCTTAGAGGGCCTAGCGGGAGGATACAATGAGCAGTTCTTC; cdr3_aa: CASSLEGLAGGYNEQFF
j_call: TRBJ2-5; clone_size: few; v_call: TRBV7-2; d_call: .; cdr3_length: 13; cdr3_nt: TGTGCCAGCAGATTTAGGGGTCAAGAGACCCAGTACTTC; cdr3_aa: CASRFRGQETQYF
j_call: TRBJ2-1; clone_size: many; v_call: TRBV5-1; d_call: .; cdr3_length: 12; cdr3_nt: TGCGCCAGCAGTAGGATGGGGTATGAGCAGTTCTTC; cdr3_aa: CASSRMGYEQFF
j_call: TRBJ2-6; clone_size: few; v_call: TRBV28; d_call: .; cdr3_length: 16; cdr3_nt: TGTGCCAGCAGTTTTCGGGGGGCTTCTGGGGCCAACGTCCTGACTTTC; cdr3_aa: CASSFRGASGANVLTF
j_call: TRBJ1-2; clone_size: .; v_call: TRBV16; d_call: .; cdr3_length: 15; cdr3_nt: TGTGCCAGCAGCCCTATCACGCCAGGTGGAAACGGCTACACCTTC; cdr3_aa: CASSPITPGGNGYTF
j_call: TRBJ2-2; clone_size: .; v_call: TRBV24-1; d_call: .; cdr3_length: 13; cdr3_nt: TGTGCCACCAAGCCTTCGAACACCGGGGAGCTGTTTTTT; cdr3_aa: CATKPSNTGELFF
j_call: TRBJ1-2; clone_size: many; v_call: TRBV14; d_call: .; cdr3_length: 15; cdr3_nt: TGTGCCAGCAGCCCACTGACGGACGGATTCTATGGCTACACCTTC; cdr3_aa: CASSPLTDGFYGYTF
j_call: TRBJ2-7; clone_size: few; v_call: TRBV6-1; d_call: TRBD1; cdr3_length: 16; cdr3_nt: TGTGCCAGCAGCCAACACTCACGGACAGGGCCCTACGAGCAGTACTTC; cdr3_aa: CASSQHSRTGPYEQYF
j_call: TRBJ1-1; clone_size: .; v_call: TRBV20-1; d_call: .; cdr3_length: 12; cdr3_nt: TGCAGTGCCCGGACACTGAACACTGAAGCTTTCTTT; cdr3_aa: CSARTLNTEAFF
j_call: TRBJ2-7; clone_size: many; v_call: TRBV20-1; d_call: .; cdr3_length: 14; cdr3_nt: TGCAGTGCTAGAGATCGCAAAGGGGCCTACGAGCAGTACTTC; cdr3_aa: CSARDRKGAYEQYF
j_call: TRBJ1-2; clone_size: .; v_call: TRBV15; d_call: .; cdr3_length: 15; cdr3_nt: TGTGCCACCAGCAGAGGCTTAGGAGGTTCCGGTGGCTACACCTTC; cdr3_aa: CATSRGLGGSGGYTF
j_call: TRBJ2-1; clone_size: many; v_call: TRBV12-3/TRBV12-4; d_call: .; cdr3_length: 14; cdr3_nt: TGTGCCAGCAGTTCCGGGCCCCTTGGGAGTGAGCAGTTCTTC; cdr3_aa: CASSSGPLGSEQFF
j_call: TRBJ2-5; clone_size: few; v_call: TRBV20-1; d_call: .; cdr3_length: 14; cdr3_nt: TGCAGTGCGCCTCAGACTGACGGAAAAGAGACCCAGTACTTC; cdr3_aa: CSAPQTDGKETQYF
j_call: TRBJ2-1; clone_size: few; v_call: TRBV7-8; d_call: .; cdr3_length: 14; cdr3_nt: TGTGCCAGCAGCTCGTCGTCCGCGTTTGGTGAGCAGTTCTTC; cdr3_aa: CASSSSSAFGEQFF
j_call: TRBJ2-2; clone_size: .; v_call: TRBV24-1; d_call: .; cdr3_length: 14; cdr3_nt: TGTGCCACCAGTGAGCCTTCGGGGACCGGGGAGCTGTTTTTT; cdr3_aa: CATSEPSGTGELFF
j_call: TRBJ2-2; clone_size: .; v_call: TRBV6-6; d_call: .; cdr3_length: 13; cdr3_nt: TGTGCCAGCAGTCCCCCTTTACCCGGGGAGCTGTTTTTT; cdr3_aa: CASSPPLPGELFF
j_call: TRBJ2-7; clone_size: many; v_call: TRBV4-1; d_call: .; cdr3_length: 16; cdr3_nt: TGCGCCAGCAGCCAAGAAGGCGGGCTCCCCAGGGACGAGCAGTACTTC; cdr3_aa: CASSQEGGLPRDEQYF
j_call: TRBJ2-5; clone_size: once; v_call: TRBV5-5; d_call: TRBD1; cdr3_length: 15; cdr3_nt: TGTGCCAGCAGCCCGCCCGGGACAGGGCAAGAGACCCAGTACTTC; cdr3_aa: CASSPPGTGQETQYF
j_call: TRBJ2-2; clone_size: few; v_call: TRBV3-1; d_call: .; cdr3_length: 16; cdr3_nt: TGTGCCAGCAGCCAAGGTCTAGCGACGAACACCGGGGAGCTGTTTTTT; cdr3_aa: CASSQGLATNTGELFF
j_call: TRBJ2-1; clone_size: many; v_call: TRBV12-3/TRBV12-4; d_call: .; cdr3_length: 13; cdr3_nt: TGTGCCAGCAGCCGAGCTTCTAACAATGAGCAGTTCTTC; cdr3_aa: CASSRASNNEQFF
j_call: TRBJ2-1; clone_size: .; v_call: TRBV5-1; d_call: TRBD1; cdr3_length: 15; cdr3_nt: TGCGCCAGCAGCCCCGGACAGGGGTGGCACAATGAGCAGTTCTTC; cdr3_aa: CASSPGQGWHNEQFF
j_call: TRBJ2-3; clone_size: many; v_call: TRBV6-5; d_call: .; cdr3_length: 13; cdr3_nt: TGTGCCAGCAGTTACGGGCTAGGGGGTACGCAGTATTTT; cdr3_aa: CASSYGLGGTQYF
j_call: TRBJ2-7; clone_size: many; v_call: TRBV5-1; d_call: TRBD1; cdr3_length: 14; cdr3_nt: TGCGCCAGCCAGGGGGACGGCGGACCCTACGAGCAGTACTTC; cdr3_aa: CASQGDGGPYEQYF
j_call: TRBJ2-2; clone_size: .; v_call: TRBV5-1; d_call: TRBD2; cdr3_length: 16; cdr3_nt: TGCGCCAGCAGCAAGACTAGCGGCGCGAACACCGGGGAGCTGTTTTTT; cdr3_aa: CASSKTSGANTGELFF
j_call: TRBJ1-2; clone_size: .; v_call: TRBV7-8; d_call: .; cdr3_length: 14; cdr3_nt: TGTGCCAGCAGCCATTCCGGGACAACACTTGGCTACACCTTC; cdr3_aa: CASSHSGTTLGYTF
j_call: TRBJ1-6; clone_size: many; v_call: TRBV6-5; d_call: .; cdr3_length: 16; cdr3_nt: TGTGCCAGCAGTTACTCGGGACAACACTATAATTCACCCCTCCACTTT; cdr3_aa: CASSYSGQHYNSPLHF
j_call: TRBJ2-3; clone_size: .; v_call: TRBV7-9; d_call: .; cdr3_length: 12; cdr3_nt: TGTGCCACGGAGTTAGGCACAGATACGCAGTATTTT; cdr3_aa: CATELGTDTQYF
j_call: TRBJ1-1; clone_size: few; v_call: TRBV7-9; d_call: .; cdr3_length: 14; cdr3_nt: TGTGCCAGCAGCTCTGCTAGGAGGGCCGGTCGCGCTTTCTTT; cdr3_aa: CASSSARRAGRAFF
j_call: TRBJ2-1; clone_size: many; v_call: TRBV5-1; d_call: .; cdr3_length: 15; cdr3_nt: TGCGCCAGCAGCCTCCAGGGTCAGGCCTACAATGAGCAGTTCTTC; cdr3_aa: CASSLQGQAYNEQFF